The clone carrying this TCR beta chain was seen repeatedly, ten times or more. Its antigen is not identified. The CDR3 extends over 16 amino acids. CDR1 DFQATT and CDR2 SNEGSKA come from the germline V gene (reference sequence). With 0 bases clipped from V and 5 bases from J, the junction kept 8 bases outside the gene matches. This sample was taken from a study of CD8 T cells in ankylosing spondylitis. The study, taken as a whole, reports: Reported data indicate significant enrichment of disease-linked clones within matched ankylosing spondylitis synovial fluid. Reactive arthritis synovial fluid and blood previously showed some of these motif variants. In peripheral blood, disease-linked CD8+ clones occurred at relatively low frequencies. Several highly homologous variants made up a TCR beta motif, and this motif appeared characteristic of ankylosing spondylitis blood.

TCRdb passed the 5' RACE reads through MiXCR, listing each CDR3 protein once. In the table there are around 220,000 distinct CDR3 sequences, roughly a tenth of which are singletons. This clonotype was sampled from a male donor with ankylosing spondylitis or in good health (not recorded which). Sequenced sample: blood, either unsorted or a sorted T cell fraction (not recorded which). This rearrangement joins TRBV20-1 to TRBJ1-5, with 9 bases lining up with TRBD1. The CDR3 here is CSARDRDRVVDQPQHF. The DNA for the CDR3 is TGCAGTGCTAGAGATAGGGACAGGGTAGTGGATCAGCCCCAGCATTTT.